The T cell receptor beta chain described here comes from a study of T cell clonality in common variable immunodeficiency. In its sample, this clone was seen many times. Sequencing was performed with immunoSEQ multiplex PCR; in TCRdb, only in-frame clones are kept and a portion is missing. The repertoire consists of some 44,000 clones, none detected only once. Sequenced sample: peripheral blood mononuclear cells. The sequence was collected from a person aged 18 to 70 in good health.

CDR3 region: CASSLVGRREETQYF. Partial CDR3 DNA: TGTGCCAGCAGCTTAGTAGGTCGCCGGGAAGAGACC. This sequence joins TRBV7-6 and TRBJ2-5; unclear D gene. The sequence runs out 3 residues before the end of the CDR3; the remainder is reconstructed from the germline J gene. CDR3 length: 15 residues. Trimming left V 1 base short and J 3 bases short, with 12 bases between. The germline V gene encodes CDR1 SGHVS and CDR2 FNYEAQ.